What follows are 21 T cell receptor beta chains derived from one specimen sequenced in a study of blood T cell repertoires in COVID-19 (dated by TCRdb to the early 2020s). Library creation used the immunoSEQ multiplex PCR assay. The clones in this table, taken by TCRdb from immuneACCESS, are in-frame only. Not every clone is retained; where verified, under half of the shortfall comes from an unresolved V gene, and the cause of the rest is unknown. This sample lists about 25,000 clones; roughly 91% were detected once. The leading ten clones occupy approximately 8% of the sample. Source material: peripheral blood. Receptors originate from a man between 50 and 59 years old with active COVID-19.

This sequence joins TRBV7-2 and TRBJ2-2, with D possibly being TRBD1 (6 bases). Deletions cut 2 bases from V and 5 bases from J, with 12 bases between. This CDR3 comprises 15 residues. Germline-derived CDR1 and CDR2 are SGHTA and FQGNSA. The CDR3 DNA sequence: TGTGCCAGCAGCTTATCATCTACAGGGACCGGGGAGCTGTTTTTT. It specifies CASSLSSTGTGELFF.

This chain connects TRBV18 to TRBJ1-2; TRBD1 aligns across 7 bases. The V and J ends lost 4 bases and 1 base, in that order; junction bases with no gene match: 3. The CDR3 contains 14 residues. Germline lookup yields CDR1 KGHSH and CDR2 LQKENI. DNA of the CDR3: TGTGCCAGCTCACAACAGGGGAATAACTATGGCTACACCTTC. This codes for CASSQQGNNYGYTF.

The chain joins TRBV19 to TRBJ1-1; D is unresolved. The CDR3 is 15 amino acids. Looked up from germline, CDR1 is LNHDA and CDR2 is SQIVND (reference sequence). Trimming cost V 4 bases and J 1 base, with 13 bases left between them. The CDR3 spells CASSTPWPQNTEAFF. The CDR3 DNA reads TGTGCCAGTAGTACCCCGTGGCCGCAGAACACTGAAGCTTTCTTT.

This rearrangement joins TRBV7-6 to TRBJ2-1, with 11 bases aligning to TRBD2. The CDR3 is 16 amino acids. CDR1 is SGHVS and CDR2 is FNYEAQ in the germline V gene. V was pared by 5 bases and J by 2 bases, with 5 bases of the junction left unmatched. CDR3 in DNA: TGTGCCAGCAGCCTAGGGACTAGCGGAGCCTACAATGAGCAGTTCTTC. Translating gives CASSLGTSGAYNEQFF.

The CDR3 sequence: CASSSDRNSNQPQHF. CDR3 nucleotides: TGTGCCAGCAGTTCGGACAGAAATAGCAATCAGCCCCAGCATTTT. This chain connects TRBV27 to TRBJ1-5, with D possibly TRBD1 on 6 matching bases. V was shortened by 4 bases and J by 0 bases, with 10 bases between the two germline ends. From germline, CDR1 is MNHEY and CDR2 SMNVEV (reference sequence). This CDR3 spans 15 amino acids.

The rearrangement uses TRBV14 and TRBJ1-4, with 9 bases aligning to TRBD1. The V gene's germline CDR1 is SGHDN and CDR2 FVKESK. Losses at the gene ends were 0 bases for V and 7 bases for J; bases not matched to a gene: 3. This CDR3 is 15 amino acids long. CDR3 amino acids: CASSQEYRGREKLFF. CDR3 sequence (DNA): TGTGCCAGCAGCCAAGAATACAGGGGGCGTGAAAAACTGTTTTTT.

CDR3 amino acids: CASSRRDRPSEQYF. CDR3 in DNA: TGTGCCAGCAGCCGACGGGACAGGCCGTCCGAGCAGTACTTC. This rearrangement joins TRBV11-3 to TRBJ2-7; 8 bases are a match to TRBD1. The CDR3 is 14 amino acids. Germline-derived CDR1 and CDR2 are SGHNT and YENEEA. The ends lost 5 bases at V and 6 bases at J; junction bases unmatched: 9.

This rearrangement joins TRBV9 to TRBJ1-6, with no clear D. CDR3 length: 17 residues. V lost 4 bases and J 1 base, leaving 15 bases between the germline ends. The germline V gene encodes CDR1 SGDLS and CDR2 YYNGEE. Written as DNA, the CDR3 is TGTGCCAGCAGCTCCCCCTCCCGGGGTTCCTATAATTCACCCCTCCACTTT. This sequence encodes CASSSPSRGSYNSPLHF.

J is TRBJ2-3 and V is TRBV7-8, with 10 bases aligning to TRBD2. Per germline, CDR1 SGHVS and CDR2 FQNEAQ. After removal of 4 bases from V and 0 bases from J, the junction contained 13 bases not matched to a gene. The CDR3 totals 19 residues. CDR3 sequence: CASSSLGASGRRSTDTQYF. CDR3 DNA: TGTGCCAGCAGCTCCCTGGGGGCTAGCGGGAGACGGAGCACAGATACGCAGTATTTT.

This chain uses TRBV19 with TRBJ2-2, with 11 bases matching TRBD1. V lost 7 bases, J lost 7 bases, and 14 bases stayed unmatched. The CDR3 runs 17 residues. Germline V lookup: CDR1 LNHDA, CDR2 SQIVND (reference sequence). The CDR3 region has the DNA TGTGCCAGTACCCAGGACAGGGGGCGAGAGGTTTTCGGGGAGCTGTTTTTT. It translates to CASTQDRGREVFGELFF.

The chain recombines TRBV7-8 with TRBJ1-5; D ambiguous. CDR3 length equals 15 residues. The germline V and J ends were trimmed by 1 base and 3 bases, with 10 bases remaining between them. Germline-derived CDR1 and CDR2 are SGHVS and FQNEAQ. The CDR3 nucleotides read TGTGCCAGCAGCTTAGGAGATAGACTCAATCAGCCCCAGCATTTT. It codes for CASSLGDRLNQPQHF.

The gene calls are TRBV24-1 and TRBJ2-5, with TRBD1 matching 9 bases. The CDR3 loop spans 16 amino acids. The V gene's germline CDR1 is KGHDR and CDR2 SFDVKD. V was clipped by 3 bases and J by 5 bases; unmatched bases: 9. This CDR3 reads CATSDPGQGGRETQYF. In nucleotides, the CDR3 is TGTGCCACCAGTGATCCGGGACAGGGAGGTAGGGAGACCCAGTACTTC.

Only a few counts were recorded for this clone. This chain joins TRBV4-1 and TRBJ1-5; D is undetermined. Trimming pared 3 bases from V and 5 bases from J, leaving 14 bases between. Germline lookup yields CDR1 MGHRA and CDR2 YSYEKL. The CDR3 length is 15 residues. Here the CDR3 reads CASSQPSGYYQPQHF. Written as DNA, the CDR3 is TGCGCCAGCAGCCAGCCGTCGGGTTACTATCAGCCCCAGCATTTT.

This chain connects TRBV9 to TRBJ2-3; 13 positions match TRBD2. V trimming: 0 bases; J trimming: 0 bases; junction bases outside the gene matches: 4. The CDR3 contains 18 residues. The V gene's germline CDR1 is SGDLS and CDR2 YYNGEE. The CDR3 spells CASSVATSGGLSTDTQYF. The DNA of the CDR3 is TGTGCCAGCAGCGTAGCGACTAGCGGGGGGCTTAGCACAGATACGCAGTATTTT.

This chain links TRBV11-3 with TRBJ1-1; 9 bases are shared with TRBD1. This CDR3 region has 15 residues. Trimming at V came to 2 bases and at J to 7 bases, leaving 8 bases not matched to a gene. The germline CDR1 and CDR2 sequences are SGHNT and YENEEA. CDR3 nucleotide sequence: TGTGCCAGCAGCTTATTTTTACAGGGGGCTTTTGAAGCTTTCTTT. This gives the protein CASSLFLQGAFEAFF.

The V and J genes are TRBV10-3 and TRBJ1-5, with TRBD1 matching over 7 bases. CDR1 and CDR2 (germline): ENHRY, SYGVKD. The trim removed 1 base at V and 7 bases at J, leaving 4 bases unmatched. The CDR3 loop spans 14 amino acids. CDR3 coding DNA: TGTGCCATCAGTGAGTGGACAGGCGGCCAGCCCCAGCATTTT. Translation gives CAISEWTGGQPQHF.

The rearrangement links TRBV28 to TRBJ1-6, with a tentative D call TRBD1 (6 bases). Germline CDR1 reads MDHEN; CDR2 reads SYDVKM. This CDR3 contains 14 residues. Trimming removed 6 bases from V and 9 bases from J, with 15 bases in between. In DNA form, the CDR3 reads TGTGCCAGCAGCCCAGGGGTCTCGCGTTCACCCCTCCACTTT. Translation: CASSPGVSRSPLHF.

The J gene is TRBJ2-7, the V gene TRBV10-1; the D gene is possibly TRBD2 (6 bases). CDR1 WNHNN and CDR2 SYGVQD come from the germline V gene (reference sequence). This CDR3 region has 15 residues. Trimming stripped 6 bases from V and 5 bases from J, with 20 bases between. CDR3 bases: TGCGCCAGCAGCGAGCAGGAATCGGGGGTCCACGAGCAGTACTTC. Protein product: CASSEQESGVHEQYF.

The chain is built from TRBV5-6 and TRBJ2-1; 8 positions agree with TRBD2. The CDR3 covers 17 residues. The J segment lost 0 bases and the V segment lost 4 bases, leaving 9 bases of the junction unmatched. Germline CDR1 SGHDT, CDR2 YYEEEE. Here the CDR3 DNA reads TGTGCCAGCAGCGGACACCAGCGGGAGAGCTCCTACAATGAGCAGTTCTTC. The encoded protein is CASSGHQRESSYNEQFF.

The chain employs TRBV5-4 and TRBJ1-2; 7 bases map to TRBD1. Trimming took 4 bases from V and 4 from J; bases not matched to a gene: 4. This CDR3 spans 13 amino acids. Germline V gene lookup returns CDR1 SGHNT and CDR2 YYREEE (reference sequence). The CDR3 sequence is CASSPQGSYGYTF. DNA for the CDR3: TGTGCCAGCAGCCCACAGGGGAGCTATGGCTACACCTTC.

The chain joins TRBV7-3 to TRBJ1-4, with D uncertain. The V and J ends lost 3 bases and 0 bases respectively, with 8 bases between them. CDR3 length: 15 amino acids. Germline values: CDR1 SGHTA, CDR2 FQGTGA. The chain's CDR3 is CASSFVGTTNEKLFF. Written as DNA, the CDR3 is TGTGCCAGCAGCTTTGTCGGGACAACTAATGAAAAACTGTTTTTT.